One and the same sample provided the 31 T cell receptor beta chains below, sequenced in a study of blood T cell repertoires in COVID-19. Here immunoSEQ multiplex PCR was the method, and the copy in TCRdb shows in-frame clones only, minus some. The repertoire holds under 80,000 clones, roughly 86% seen once, with approximately 7% in the top ten. The sample comprised peripheral blood. The receptor source for this set is a man aged 55 to 70 with acute or convalescent COVID-19.

This clone has a handful of counts. This rearrangement joins TRBV19 to TRBJ1-1; possibly TRBD1 for D (5 bases). CDR1 is LNHDA, CDR2 SQIVND, per germline (reference sequence). V shed 3 bases and J shed 1 base, with 15 bases lying between them. The CDR3 has 16 amino acids. The CDR3 loop is CASSMRWGEGNTEAFF. DNA for the CDR3: TGTGCCAGTAGTATGAGGTGGGGGGAAGGGAACACTGAAGCTTTCTTT.

The CDR3 nucleotides read TGCAGCGCCGCCTCTGGACAGGGTTTGAGCAAACTGTTTTTT. It specifies CSAASGQGLSKLFF. The chain is built from TRBV29-1 and TRBJ1-4; TRBD1 agrees at 8 bases. CDR1 and CDR2 from the germline V gene are SQVTM and ANQGSEA. The ends lost 7 bases at V and 11 bases at J; junction bases unmatched: 15. CDR3 size: 14 residues.

CDR3 DNA sequence: TGTGCCAGCAGTTATCCCGCAGGGGGAGTACCTGACGAGCAGTACTTC. Encoded protein: CASSYPAGGVPDEQYF. This chain uses TRBV6-2 or TRBV6-3 with TRBJ2-7; 7 nucleotides align to TRBD1. CDR1 MNHEY and CDR2 SVGEGT come from the germline V gene. The ends lost 3 bases at V and 5 bases at J; junction bases unmatched: 13. This CDR3 is 16 amino acids long.

This chain connects TRBV5-6 to TRBJ2-7; 11 bases map to TRBD1. Germline lookup yields CDR1 SGHDT and CDR2 YYEEEE. This CDR3 has 14 residues. V shed 4 bases and J 6 bases; nucleotides not matched to a gene: 6. In nucleotides, the CDR3 is TGTGCCAGCAGCCCGGACAGGGGGCGCCTCGAGCAGTACTTC. It codes for CASSPDRGRLEQYF.

The V gene is TRBV29-1, the J gene TRBJ2-1; 8 bases fit TRBD2. V dropped 0 bases and J dropped 6; count of bases not matched to a gene: 16. The CDR3 is made up of 18 amino acids. Germline assignment: CDR1 SQVTM and CDR2 ANQGSEA. CDR3 in DNA: TGCAGCGTTGAAGATCTTTTAGCCGGGGGGGGTAATCTCAATGAGCAGTTCTTC. Translation: CSVEDLLAGGGNLNEQFF.

V and J are TRBV7-2 and TRBJ2-1, with 9 positions matching TRBD2. The CDR3 is 18 amino acids. Trimming cost V 4 bases and J 9 bases; bases outside gene matches: 19. Per germline, CDR1 SGHTA and CDR2 FQGNSA. CDR3 region: CASSSPARRGGVMIEQFF. The CDR3 region has the DNA TGTGCCAGCAGCTCCCCCGCCCGGCGGGGGGGCGTAATGATTGAGCAGTTCTTC.

The J gene is TRBJ2-5, the V gene TRBV7-2, with a possible D match to TRBD2 (5 bases). The CDR3 is made up of 15 amino acids. The germline gives CDR1 SGHTA, CDR2 FQGNSA. With 4 bases removed from V and 4 bases from J, the gap between germline ends came to 16 bases. CDR3 in amino acids: CASSSRREPGETQYF. CDR3 DNA: TGTGCCAGCAGCTCCCGTAGGGAGCCCGGAGAGACCCAGTACTTC.

V usage is TRBV2 and J usage is TRBJ2-3; 11 positions match TRBD2. Trimming cost V 7 bases and J 3 bases; bases outside gene matches: 15. The CDR3 is 18 amino acids. Germline V gene lookup returns CDR1 SNHLY and CDR2 FYNNEI. CDR3 protein: CASTYGRFSGGATDTQYF. The CDR3 DNA follows: TGTGCCAGCACCTACGGGCGGTTTAGCGGGGGGGCGACAGATACGCAGTATTTT.

The gene calls are TRBV27 and TRBJ2-7; 7 nucleotides line up with TRBD2. Germline CDR1 MNHEY, CDR2 SMNVEV (reference sequence). V trimming: 8 bases; J trimming: 0 bases; junction bases outside the gene matches: 1. The CDR3 sequence is 12 residues long. The CDR3 DNA reads TGTGCCAGCGGCGGGAGCTCCTACGAGCAGTACTTC. It specifies CASGGSSYEQYF.

The V and J genes are TRBV6-2 or TRBV6-3 and TRBJ2-2; 9 positions agree with TRBD2. CDR1 and CDR2 from the germline V gene are MNHEY and SVGEGT. The length of the CDR3 is 20 residues. Trimming removed 11 bases from V and 0 bases from J; junction bases left unmatched: 22. CDR3 sequence reads: CACNPRRTSAFIANTGELFF. The DNA for the CDR3 is TGTGCCTGCAACCCTCGCAGGACTAGCGCCTTCATCGCGAACACCGGGGAGCTGTTTTTT.

The V gene is TRBV7-8, the J gene TRBJ1-5, with a possible D match to TRBD1 (5 bases). Trimming pared 1 base from V and 6 bases from J, leaving 19 bases between. Per the germline V gene, CDR1 is SGHVS and CDR2 is FQNEAQ. This CDR3 spans 17 amino acids. CDR3 sequence reads: CASSLEVAGGYGQPQHF. CDR3 nucleotides: TGTGCCAGCAGCTTAGAGGTGGCGGGGGGATATGGTCAGCCCCAGCATTTT. Drawing the rest from reference TRBV7-8 and TRBJ1-5, the complete variable domain is GAGVSQSPRYKVAKRGQDVALRCDPISGHVSLFWYQQALGQGPEFLTYFQNEAQLDKSGLPSDRFFAERPEGSVSTLKIQRTQQEDSAVYLCASSLEVAGGYGQPQHFGDGTRLSIL.

This clone was seen only a few times. The chain carries TRBV7-2 and TRBJ1-5; the D is unclear. Germline CDR1 is SGHTA and CDR2 is FQGNSA. This CDR3 has 13 residues. The ends were cut back, 5 bases at V and 4 bases at J, with 9 bases in the middle. The CDR3 coding sequence is TGTGCCAGCAGCCAAGAGGTGAATCAGCCCCAGCATTTT. Translated: CASSQEVNQPQHF.

The chain uses TRBV9 and TRBJ2-7; D gene uncertain. Germline V gene sequence: CDR1 SGDLS, CDR2 YYNGEE. V was clipped by 0 bases and J by 2 bases, with 9 bases between them. This CDR3 has 14 amino acids. CDR3 nucleotide sequence: TGTGCCAGCAGCGTAGCTGCTATGACCTACGAGCAGTACTTC. Its protein product is CASSVAAMTYEQYF.

V gene TRBV13 combines with J gene TRBJ1-1; D might be TRBD1 (5 bases). The CDR3 is 14 residues long. Per germline, CDR1 PRHDT and CDR2 FYEKMQ (reference sequence). Trimming took 3 bases from V and 6 from J, leaving 14 bases between them. The CDR3 protein is CASSFSREASEAFF. The DNA of the CDR3 is TGTGCCAGCAGCTTCAGCAGGGAGGCGTCTGAAGCTTTCTTT.

The chain has TRBV2 and TRBJ2-2; 7 bases fit TRBD2. The V gene end was trimmed by 10 bases and the J gene end by 5 bases; junction bases not matched to a gene: 13. The CDR3 extends over 15 amino acids. Per germline, CDR1 SNHLY and CDR2 FYNNEI. CDR3 nucleotide sequence: TGTGCCATACGTCCGCGGGGAGGGGTTACCGGGGAGCTGTTTTTT. Translation: CAIRPRGGVTGELFF.

The V gene is TRBV2, the J gene TRBJ2-1, with D maybe TRBD1 (6 bases). The CDR3 sequence is 10 residues long. Germline CDR1 is SNHLY and CDR2 is FYNNEI. Trimming took 4 bases from V and 13 from J, leaving 8 bases between them. The CDR3 is CASSGTAQFF. DNA of the CDR3: TGTGCCAGCAGTGGGACAGCCCAGTTCTTC.

V gene TRBV4-1 combines with J gene TRBJ1-4, with a possible D match to TRBD1 (6 bases). Germline V gene data show CDR1 as MGHRA and CDR2 as YSYEKL. The CDR3 spans 15 residues. Trimming took off 2 bases at V and 4 bases at J, with 11 bases between the two ends. The CDR3 protein is CASSQQGGGNEKLFF. CDR3 nucleotide sequence: TGCGCCAGCAGCCAACAGGGAGGGGGTAATGAAAAACTGTTTTTT.

The gene calls are TRBV19 and TRBJ2-7; a weak D match, TRBD1 (5 bases). Trimming pared 5 bases from V and 1 base from J, leaving 12 bases between. The CDR3 contains 14 residues. Germline CDR1 is LNHDA and CDR2 is SQIVND (reference sequence). CDR3 coding DNA: TGTGCCAGTAGTGCTCAAACAGGTTCCTACGAGCAGTACTTC. It translates to CASSAQTGSYEQYF. The variable domain in full, completed from reference TRBV19 and TRBJ2-7, reads DGGITQSPKYLFRKEGQNVTLSCEQNLNHDAMYWYRQDPGQGLRLIYYSQIVNDFQKGDIAEGYSVSREKKESFPLTVTSAQKNPTAFYLCASSAQTGSYEQYFGPGTRLTVT.

The rearrangement links TRBV5-1 to TRBJ2-1, with 11 bases fitting TRBD2. The CDR3 is 15 residues long. Trimming at V came to 0 bases and at J to 10 bases, leaving 6 bases not matched to a gene. The germline CDR1 and CDR2 sequences are SGHRS and YFSETQ. The CDR3 reads CASSLGAGTSGEQFF. DNA of the CDR3: TGCGCCAGCAGCTTGGGGGCCGGGACTAGCGGCGAGCAGTTCTTC.

The CDR3 DNA sequence: TGTGCCAGCAGCTCCGTCCAAGAGACCCAGTACTTC. This sequence encodes CASSSVQETQYF. The genes are TRBV7-2 and TRBJ2-5, with D unresolved. The germline V gene encodes CDR1 SGHTA and CDR2 FQGNSA. The ends were cut back, 4 bases at V and 1 base at J, with 4 bases in the middle. The CDR3 extends over 12 amino acids.

The J gene is TRBJ1-1, the V gene TRBV6-5; 9 bases map to TRBD1. Germline trimming cut 5 bases from V and 8 bases from J; bases unmatched to any gene: 3. The CDR3 covers 12 residues. The germline CDR1 and CDR2 sequences are MNHEY and SVGAGI. CDR3 region: CASSNGQGEAFF. CDR3 nucleotide sequence: TGTGCCAGCAGTAATGGACAGGGGGAAGCTTTCTTT.

This sequence joins TRBV9 and TRBJ2-7; weak D call: TRBD2 (6 bases). CDR3 length: 14 amino acids. Trimming removed 3 bases at V and 6 bases at J, with 16 bases between. CDR1 SGDLS and CDR2 YYNGEE come from the germline V gene. The CDR3 nucleotides are TGTGCCAGCAGCGGCCGGGACGGGGGAGTCGAGCAGTACTTC. Translation: CASSGRDGGVEQYF.

The J gene is TRBJ1-2, the V gene TRBV5-6, with 7 bases aligning to TRBD1. V was pared by 2 bases and J by 6 bases, with 7 bases of the junction left unmatched. This CDR3 has 14 amino acids. Germline V gene data show CDR1 as SGHDT and CDR2 as YYEEEE. In nucleotides, the CDR3 is TGTGCCAGCAGCTTACTTGACAGGGTAAATGGCTACACCTTC. This translates into CASSLLDRVNGYTF.

V usage is TRBV5-1 and J usage is TRBJ1-3; D possibly corresponds to TRBD1 (5 bases). From germline, CDR1 is SGHRS and CDR2 YFSETQ. This CDR3 comprises 14 residues. Trimming left V 0 bases short and J 4 bases short, with 8 bases between. CDR3 coding DNA: TGCGCCAGCAGCTTGGCAGGGTACGGAAACACCATATATTTT. This gives the protein CASSLAGYGNTIYF.

V is TRBV6-2 or TRBV6-3 and J is TRBJ2-2, with 9 bases that match TRBD2. The CDR3 is made up of 15 amino acids. After removal of 7 bases from V and 7 bases from J, the junction contained 10 bases not matched to a gene. The germline V gene encodes CDR1 MNHEY and CDR2 SVGEGT. CDR3: CASTPMAGGFGELFF. In DNA form, the CDR3 reads TGTGCCAGCACCCCCATGGCGGGGGGGTTCGGGGAGCTGTTTTTT.

A word on this clone: In the same sample, other DNA sequences code for this CDR3. V and J are TRBV3-1 (or the pseudogene TRBV3-2) and TRBJ2-2; D may be TRBD2 (6 bases). Trimming cost V 1 base and J 0 bases, with 9 bases left between them. CDR1 and CDR2 from the germline V gene are LGHDT and YNNKEL (reference sequence). This CDR3 is built from 16 residues. The CDR3: CASSQGLATNTGELFF. DNA of the CDR3: TGTGCCAGCAGCCAAGGCCTAGCGACGAACACCGGGGAGCTGTTTTTT.

J is TRBJ1-6 and V is TRBV28; D uncertain. V dropped 2 bases and J dropped 0 bases, with 8 bases sitting between them. Germline values: CDR1 MDHEN, CDR2 SYDVKM. The CDR3 has 16 residues. The CDR3 sequence: CASSLTTFSYNSPLHF. The CDR3 coding sequence is TGTGCCAGCAGTTTAACAACGTTCTCCTATAATTCACCCCTCCACTTT.

V and J are TRBV5-6 and TRBJ1-6; a possible D gene is TRBD1 (6 bases). Germline-derived CDR1 and CDR2 are SGHDT and YYEEEE. The CDR3 totals 15 residues. Trimming removed 2 bases from V and 7 bases from J, with 13 bases in between. The CDR3 region is CASSLGGRMNSPLHF. Here the CDR3 DNA reads TGTGCCAGCAGCTTAGGGGGTCGGATGAATTCACCCCTCCACTTT.

The sample holds a few counts of this clone. V is TRBV29-1 and J is TRBJ1-5; D not certain. Trimming pared 3 bases from V and 2 bases from J, leaving 8 bases between. The CDR3 is 13 amino acids. Germline V CDR1 and CDR2: SQVTM, ANQGSEA. For the CDR3, the DNA is TGCAGCGTTGACCTAGGAGGCAATCAGCCCCAGCATTTT. Protein: CSVDLGGNQPQHF.

The chain uses TRBV7-2 and TRBJ2-7, with D possibly matching TRBD1 (5 bases). Deletions cut 1 base from V and 2 bases from J, with 6 bases between. This CDR3 comprises 13 residues. In germline, CDR1 is SGHTA, CDR2 FQGNSA. The CDR3 sequence: CASSLEGPYEQYF. DNA of the CDR3: TGTGCCAGCAGCTTAGAGGGGCCCTACGAGCAGTACTTC.

The chain employs TRBV7-9 and TRBJ1-4; weak D call: TRBD1 (5 bases). V lost 5 bases, J lost 3 bases, and 13 bases lay in between. This CDR3 is 15 amino acids long. Germline V gene lookup returns CDR1 SEHNR and CDR2 FQNEAQ (reference sequence). CDR3 bases: TGTGCCAGCAGCCCCCCGGAGGGGTCTAATGAAAAACTGTTTTTT. Protein product: CASSPPEGSNEKLFF.